This T cell receptor (beta chain) was sequenced in a study of CD4 T cells in relation to SARS-CoV-2 and coronaviruses (dated by TCRdb to 2020 to 2022). In the study overall: In the ViraFEST assay, PBMCs were cultured with antigen for approximately ten days, after which TCR beta CDR3s were sequenced to identify antigen-specific clonal expansions. An HIV-1 Nef peptide pool or a culture without peptide was used as the negative reference condition. The study assessed, at the TCR clonotype level, memory CD4+ T cell crossreactivity between SARS-CoV-2 and common cold coronavirus spike proteins. Samples from three pre-COVID donors and the naive versus memory experiments were sequenced with the Adaptive Biotechnologies TCR-sequencing kit; other data were Illumina-based. Using patient-derived lymphoblastoid cell lines, the shared crossreactive spike epitopes were mapped to their HLA restriction. For other donors in the study, expansion assays were sequenced with a different, Illumina-based TCR-beta assay.

The library relied on the immunoSEQ multiplex PCR assay. Per the original workflow: Preprocessing removed nonproductive sequences and CDR3s not starting with C, not ending with F or W, or shorter than 7 amino acids. The MANAFEST web app identified antigen-specific clonotypes based on expansion compared with the reference and other culture wells. To be counted as positive, a clone had to show significant expansion compared with the reference culture, at an FDR below 0.05, in 2 of 3 replicate wells. To be called positive, a clone also had to show significant expansion compared with every other tandem well and an odds ratio greater than 5. Pairwise Levenshtein distance, computed with the stringdist R package after three terminal residues were trimmed from each end, was used as the measure of CDR3 homology. TCRdb mirrors the immuneACCESS table, restricted to in-frame sequences. Some clones are absent from its copies; in checked studies, under half trace to an unresolved V gene, and the reason for the others is unknown. V, J and clone size derive from that table, while D and trimming were established from the DNA sequence. This sample comprises about 29,000 clones, about 78% of them detected only once. About a sixth of the sample is taken by the ten largest.

From the germline V gene, CDR1 is SQVTM and CDR2 is ANQGSEA. The CDR3 starts with the cysteine, ends with the phenylalanine, and has 15 residues. Just CDR3 DNA is preserved here, 45 bases in frame from base 1. Trimming accounts for 1 base at V and 8 bases at J, while the number of junction bases matched to no gene is 11. On the study overall, not on this receptor specifically: Crossreactivity analysis centred on spike protein, so crossreactivity against other viral proteins was not assessed. No donor contributed both pre-pandemic and post-infection samples, which limited tracing the source of pre-existing responses. Small numbers of patients and of tested TCRs were a limitation of the study. Memory CD4+ clonotypes crossrecognizing SARS-CoV-2 and at least one common cold coronavirus spike were found in about 61% of donors. Significantly weaker SARS-CoV-2-driven expansion was shown by crossreactive clones than by monoreactive clones, consistent with antigenic imprinting.

Of note for this clone: It has no known antigen specificity. There are no base qualities to consult, and no much larger clone falls within one base.

CD4+ T cells from unexposed donors were collected before the COVID-19 pandemic (2011-2018). The EasySep CD4+ T cell isolation kit was used to isolate CD4+ T cells once the cultures had run for 9 to 11 days. Unexposed donor CD4+ T cells were tested for reactivity to SARS-CoV-2 S and N and four common cold coronavirus spike pools, as cell number allowed. PBMCs were cultured at roughly 2.2 million per well in IMDM supplemented with roughly 5% human AB serum and about 9.6 IU/ml IL-2. Half of the culture medium was replaced with fresh IL-2-containing medium on days 3 and 7. In general, every peptide culture condition was set up in three replicate wells. The leukapheresis product used for the unexposed donors was purchased from a commercial source. PBMCs were isolated from leukapheresis product or whole blood by Ficoll-Paque PLUS gradient centrifugation. PBMCs were either cryopreserved at -140 degrees C or used fresh in the expansion assay. The QIAamp Micro DNA Kit was used to extract genomic DNA from the CD4+ T cells.

The TCR sequence derives from a human donor in good health. In this chain, TRBV29-1 is recombined with TRBJ2-1; 7 bases in between match TRBD2. Material: CD4+ T cells from PBMCs, cultured in vitro. The nucleotide sequence is given as TGCAGCGTTGAAGCTGGCGCGGGAGCATCCCATGAGCAGTTCTTC. This is translated as CSVEAGAGASHEQFF.